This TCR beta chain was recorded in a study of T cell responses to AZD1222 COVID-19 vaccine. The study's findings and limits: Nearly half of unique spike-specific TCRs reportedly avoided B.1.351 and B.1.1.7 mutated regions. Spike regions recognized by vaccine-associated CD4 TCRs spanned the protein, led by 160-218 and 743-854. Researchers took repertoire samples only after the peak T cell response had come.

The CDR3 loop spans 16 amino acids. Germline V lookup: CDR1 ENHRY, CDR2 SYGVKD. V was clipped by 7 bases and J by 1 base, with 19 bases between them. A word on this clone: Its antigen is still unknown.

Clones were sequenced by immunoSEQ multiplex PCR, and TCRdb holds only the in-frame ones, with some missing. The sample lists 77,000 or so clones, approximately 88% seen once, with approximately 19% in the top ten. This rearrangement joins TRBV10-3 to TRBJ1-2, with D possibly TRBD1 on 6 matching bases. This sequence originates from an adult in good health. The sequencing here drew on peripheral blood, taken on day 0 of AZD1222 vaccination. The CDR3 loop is CAITPVQGGDNYGYTF. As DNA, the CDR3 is TGTGCCATCACCCCGGTACAGGGCGGGGATAACTATGGCTACACCTTC.